This T cell receptor beta chain was found in a study of T cells in Graves' hyperthyroidism and ophthalmopathy. Study-wide results and caveats: A model built on 13 V-J features separated ophthalmopathy from stable hyperthyroidism.

What was amplified from RNA transcripts were TCR beta CDR3 regions. A first-round RT-PCR of the TCR CDR3 used the HTBI primer set. TCRdb reprocessed the multiplex PCR reads with MiXCR, giving one entry per CDR3 protein. In the table there are about 330,000 distinct CDR3 sequences, roughly 15% of which are singletons. Per germline, CDR1 MNHNS and CDR2 SASEGT. The CDR3 runs to 15 residues. Deletions cut 3 bases from V and 4 bases from J, with 15 bases between. Ten or more counts support this clonotype. Its antigen is undetermined. The rearrangement joins TRBV6-1 to TRBJ1-2; no clear D. This TCR was recovered from a middle-aged woman with Graves' ophthalmopathy. Source material: blood. The CDR3: CASSDHRPELYGYTF. The CDR3 nucleotides read TGTGCCAGCAGTGACCACCGCCCGGAGCTCTATGGCTACACCTTC.